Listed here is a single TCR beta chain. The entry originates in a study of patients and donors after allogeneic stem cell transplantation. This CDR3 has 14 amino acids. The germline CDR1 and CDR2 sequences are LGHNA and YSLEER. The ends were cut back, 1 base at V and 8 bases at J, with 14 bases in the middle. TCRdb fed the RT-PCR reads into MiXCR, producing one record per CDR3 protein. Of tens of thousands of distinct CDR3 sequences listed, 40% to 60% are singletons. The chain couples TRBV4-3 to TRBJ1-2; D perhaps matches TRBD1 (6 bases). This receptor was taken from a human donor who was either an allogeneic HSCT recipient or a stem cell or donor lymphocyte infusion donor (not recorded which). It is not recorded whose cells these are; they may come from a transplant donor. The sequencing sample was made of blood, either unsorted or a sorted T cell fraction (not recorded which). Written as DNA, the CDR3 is TGCGCCAGCAGCCAAGGCCTACAGGGACTCGGCTACACCTTC. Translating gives CASSQGLQGLGYTF.